Listed here are 21 T cell receptor beta chains from one sample, sequenced in a study of cytotoxic CD8 clonotypes in ibrutinib-treated CLL. The data were produced by immunoSEQ multiplex PCR, yet TCRdb's version contains in-frame clones alone and is incomplete. This sample has 150,000 to 200,000 clones; about 84% occur once, and the top ten carry about 5%. This sample comprised PBMCs, obtained after 24 months of ibrutinib treatment. The origin of the receptors is a human donor with chronic lymphocytic leukemia.

This rearrangement joins TRBV20-1 to TRBJ2-5; no clear D. V shed 7 bases and J shed 9 bases, with 12 bases lying between them. Germline V gene data show CDR1 as DFQATT and CDR2 as SNEGSKA (reference sequence). There are 10 residues in the CDR3. CDR3: CSVYYNPQYF. As DNA, the CDR3 is TGCAGTGTTTACTACAATCCCCAGTACTTC.

On this clone: The germline gene is not matched at one end of the junction; a read error may be the cause. The V gene is TRBV4-3, the J gene TRBJ2-7; 7 bases are shared with TRBD2. This CDR3 comprises 13 residues. Germline CDR1 and CDR2: LGHNA and YSLEER. CDR3 in amino acids: CASSRGTTYERYF. The CDR3 DNA reads as TGCGCCAGCAGCCGAGGGACTACCTACGAGCGGTACTTC.

V is TRBV30 and J is TRBJ1-2; possible D gene TRBD1, 5 bases. CDR3 length equals 18 residues. The germline V gene has CDR1 GTSNPN and CDR2 SVGIG (reference sequence). V was cut by 0 bases and J by 0 bases, with 20 bases left in between. The CDR3 loop reads CAWSVPGDYSLANYGYTF. CDR3 DNA: TGTGCCTGGAGTGTACCTGGGGACTACTCTTTAGCTAACTATGGCTACACCTTC.

With respect to this clone: Other DNA sequences in the sample encode the same CDR3. The chain recombines TRBV5-1 with TRBJ1-1; the D is unclear. The germline gives CDR1 SGHRS, CDR2 YFSETQ. The V gene lost 0 bases and the J gene lost 1 base, with 4 bases spanning the gap. The CDR3 loop spans 13 amino acids. The CDR3 DNA reads as TGCGCCAGCAGCTTGGTGGCGAACACTGAAGCTTTCTTT. Its translation: CASSLVANTEAFF.

The chain employs TRBV18 and TRBJ2-1; 7 bases align to TRBD1. The CDR3 sequence is 17 residues long. The J segment lost 5 bases and the V segment lost 0 bases, leaving 10 bases of the junction unmatched. Germline lookup yields CDR1 KGHSH and CDR2 LQKENI. The CDR3 sequence is CASSPPSRDSRHNEQFF. CDR3 nucleotides: TGTGCCAGCTCACCACCTTCCCGGGACAGCCGTCACAATGAGCAGTTCTTC.

The genes are TRBV9 and TRBJ2-7, with unresolved D. Germline V gene data show CDR1 as SGDLS and CDR2 as YYNGEE. The CDR3 runs to 14 residues. Trimming cost V 4 bases and J 0 bases, with 11 bases left between them. In nucleotides, the CDR3 is TGTGCCAGCAGCTCGCGACTGGACTCCTACGAGCAGTACTTC. Its translation is CASSSRLDSYEQYF. Filled out from reference TRBV9 and TRBJ2-7, the complete variable domain reads DSGVTQTPKHLITATGQRVTLRCSPRSGDLSVYWYQQSLDQGLQFLIQYYNGEERAKGNILERFSAQQFPDLHSELNLSSLELGDSALYFCASSSRLDSYEQYFGPGTRLTVT.

DNA of the CDR3: TGTGCCAGCAGCCCGGTGACAGCCTCTGGAAACACCATATATTTT. It codes for CASSPVTASGNTIYF. The chain carries TRBV11-1 and TRBJ1-3; perhaps TRBD1 as D (5 bases). V gave up 5 bases and J gave up 0 bases, with 11 bases separating them. The V gene's germline CDR1 is SGHAT and CDR2 FQDESV (reference sequence). The length of the CDR3 is 15 residues. Full variable domain (remainder filled in from reference TRBV11-1 and TRBJ1-3): EAEVAQSPRYKITEKSQAVAFWCDPISGHATLYWYRQILGQGPELLVQFQDESVVDDSQLPKDRFSAERLKGVDSTLKIQPAELGDSAMYLCASSPVTASGNTIYFGEGSWLTVV.

V is TRBV5-1 and J is TRBJ2-7, with D maybe TRBD2 (6 bases). V dropped 0 bases and J dropped 2 bases, with 12 bases sitting between them. CDR1 and CDR2 (germline): SGHRS, YFSETQ. The CDR3 is 15 amino acids. The CDR3 DNA follows: TGCGCCAGCAGCTTGGCCGGCGGGGCAACCTACGAGCAGTACTTC. It is translated as CASSLAGGATYEQYF. Filled out from reference TRBV5-1 and TRBJ2-7, the complete variable domain reads KAGVTQTPRYLIKTRGQQVTLSCSPISGHRSVSWYQQTPGQGLQFLFEYFSETQRNKGNFPGRFSGRQFSNSRSEMNVSTLELGDSALYLCASSLAGGATYEQYFGPGTRLTVT.

V and J are TRBV9 and TRBJ2-3; the D is unclear. This CDR3 contains 13 residues. The V gene lost 2 bases and the J gene lost 4 bases, with 8 bases spanning the gap. Germline CDR1 is SGDLS and CDR2 is YYNGEE. The chain's CDR3 is CASSVGAPDTQYF. In DNA form, the CDR3 reads TGTGCCAGCAGCGTCGGCGCACCAGATACGCAGTATTTT.

This clone showed up just a few times. The chain has TRBV5-1 and TRBJ1-5; no clear D gene. The CDR3 sequence is 13 residues long. Between the trimmed V and J ends, which lost 0 bases and 5 bases, there was a span of 6 bases. Per the germline V gene, CDR1 is SGHRS and CDR2 is YFSETQ. The CDR3 DNA follows: TGCGCCAGCAGCTTGGAAGGTTATCAGCCCCAGCATTTT. Protein sequence: CASSLEGYQPQHF.

The chain carries TRBV7-6 and TRBJ1-2; unclear D gene. There are 17 residues in the CDR3. The germline CDR1 and CDR2 sequences are SGHVS and FNYEAQ. V lost 1 base and J 4 bases, leaving 19 bases between the germline ends. DNA for the CDR3: TGTGCCAGCAGCTTAGGAGGAGCCAGTACCCTTTTCTATGGCTACACCTTC. This sequence encodes CASSLGGASTLFYGYTF.

V usage is TRBV6-5 and J usage is TRBJ2-7; D ambiguous. Trimming took 8 bases from V and 2 from J, leaving 7 bases between them. The CDR3 is 11 amino acids. Germline V gene sequence: CDR1 MNHEY, CDR2 SVGAGI. CDR3 sequence (DNA): TGTGCCAGCGGCACCCCCTACGAGCAGTACTTC. The encoded protein is CASGTPYEQYF.

The chain employs TRBV10-3 and TRBJ1-2; 8 bases match TRBD1. The germline V gene encodes CDR1 ENHRY and CDR2 SYGVKD. The CDR3 consists of 14 residues. The V segment lost 6 bases and the J segment 5 bases; nucleotides outside the gene matches: 8. The CDR3 DNA sequence: TGTGCCATCAGCCTCGGACAGGGAGGTTATGGCTACACCTTC. Translation gives CAISLGQGGYGYTF.

This chain uses TRBV9 with TRBJ1-2; the D gene is possibly TRBD1 (5 bases). This CDR3 comprises 13 residues. The V end was cut by 5 bases, the J end by 8 bases, with 16 bases between. Germline V gene data show CDR1 as SGDLS and CDR2 as YYNGEE. CDR3 amino acids: CASSTRGIEGYTF. The CDR3 coding sequence is TGTGCCAGCAGTACCCGGGGGATCGAGGGCTACACCTTC.

This chain links TRBV18 with TRBJ1-5; 9 positions match TRBD1. CDR1 and CDR2 (germline): KGHSH, LQKENI. The ends lost 5 bases at V and 5 bases at J; junction bases unmatched: 10. CDR3 length equals 16 residues. CDR3 sequence: CASSNLPGQGDQPQHF. The CDR3 nucleotides read TGTGCCAGCTCAAACCTACCGGGACAGGGTGATCAGCCCCAGCATTTT.

The V and J genes are TRBV6-6 and TRBJ2-7, with 10 bases fitting TRBD1. CDR1 is MNHNY, CDR2 SVGAGI, per germline (reference sequence). The ends lost 6 bases at V and 2 bases at J; junction bases unmatched: 4. The CDR3 sequence is 14 residues long. DNA for the CDR3: TGTGCCAGCAGAGGAGGGACAGGGGCCTACGAGCAGTACTTC. The encoded protein is CASRGGTGAYEQYF.

The V gene is TRBV2, the J gene TRBJ2-7; 9 bases fit TRBD2. In germline, CDR1 is SNHLY, CDR2 FYNNEI. The CDR3 contains 16 residues. Losses at the gene ends were 4 bases for V and 1 base for J; bases not matched to a gene: 8. CDR3 coding DNA: TGTGCCAGCAGTGTTGAAGTCCTAGCGGGGTCCTACGAGCAGTACTTC. Protein product: CASSVEVLAGSYEQYF.

The V call is TRBV5-1, the J call TRBJ2-5; 7 bases line up with TRBD2. The trim removed 4 bases at V and 2 bases at J, leaving 11 bases unmatched. Germline CDR1 and CDR2: SGHRS and YFSETQ. The CDR3 has 16 amino acids. The CDR3 loop is CASSVKTGTNQETQYF. The CDR3 coding sequence is TGCGCCAGCAGCGTAAAAACCGGGACTAATCAAGAGACCCAGTACTTC.

This clone showed up just a few times. This sequence joins TRBV7-2 and TRBJ2-3; D unclear. V was shortened by 5 bases and J by 7 bases, with 10 bases between the two germline ends. This CDR3 is built from 12 residues. Germline assignment: CDR1 SGHTA and CDR2 FQGNSA. The CDR3 region is CASSAQYNTQYF. Here the CDR3 DNA reads TGTGCCAGCAGCGCCCAATATAATACGCAGTATTTT.

The chain couples TRBV27 to TRBJ1-5; D possibly corresponds to TRBD1 (5 bases). Germline CDR1 reads MNHEY; CDR2 reads SMNVEV (reference sequence). V lost 3 bases and J lost 7, with 10 bases in between. The CDR3 has 13 amino acids. The CDR3 DNA sequence: TGTGCCAGCAGTTTGGGCAGGGCACAGCCCCAGCATTTT. Its translation: CASSLGRAQPQHF.

The V and J genes are TRBV6-1 and TRBJ1-1; possibly TRBD1 for D (6 bases). This CDR3 has 11 amino acids. Germline CDR1 and CDR2: MNHNS and SASEGT. The V and J ends lost 6 bases and 11 bases respectively, with 13 bases between them. CDR3 nucleotides: TGTGCCAGCAGGGGGACACGGGGGGCTTTCTTT. Its translation is CASRGTRGAFF.